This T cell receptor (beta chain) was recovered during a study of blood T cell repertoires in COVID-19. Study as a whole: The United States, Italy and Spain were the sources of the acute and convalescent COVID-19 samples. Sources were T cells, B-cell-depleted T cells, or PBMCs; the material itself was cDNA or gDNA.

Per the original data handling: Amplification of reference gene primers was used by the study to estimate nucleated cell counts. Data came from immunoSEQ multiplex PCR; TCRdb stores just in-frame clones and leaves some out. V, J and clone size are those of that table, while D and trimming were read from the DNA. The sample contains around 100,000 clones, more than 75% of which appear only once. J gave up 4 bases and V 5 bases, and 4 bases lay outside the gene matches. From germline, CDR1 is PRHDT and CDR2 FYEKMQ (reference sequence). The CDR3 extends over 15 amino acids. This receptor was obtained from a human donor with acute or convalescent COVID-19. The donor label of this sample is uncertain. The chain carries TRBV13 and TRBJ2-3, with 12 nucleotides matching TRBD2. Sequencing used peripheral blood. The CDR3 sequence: CASSLGLAGADTQYF. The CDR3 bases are TGTGCCAGCAGCCTGGGACTAGCGGGTGCAGATACGCAGTATTTT.